This T cell receptor beta chain was recorded in a study of graft-versus-host responses after intestinal transplantation (dated by TCRdb to the early 2020s). The study in broad terms: The transplants that recipients received were multivisceral, liver-intestinal, or isolated intestinal. Anti-thymocyte globulin induction was given to all recipients, followed by maintenance tacrolimus and steroids for roughly 3 years. After intestinal transplantation, graft-versus-host and host-versus-graft alloreactive T cell clones were followed in the graft, circulation and bone marrow using bulk TCR-beta CDR3 sequencing. Alloreactive clones were identified by sequencing pre-transplant mixed lymphocyte reaction products and comparing these products with unstimulated pre-transplant donor and recipient T cells. The cohort enrolled about two dozen intestinal transplant recipients including one retransplant, and a few patients lacking pretransplant specimens were excluded. A peak of at least 4% donor T cells among recipient peripheral blood mononuclear cells was the definition used for donor T cell macrochimerism. Samples from a few later patients were sequenced in-house on an Illumina MiSeq with MiXCR processing rather than by the commercial service.

Results the study describes overall, beyond this receptor: High GvH to HvG T cell clonal ratios were observed in the allografts of patients with donor T cell macrochimerism. The relatively low number and heterogeneity of intestinal transplant patients limited the conclusions. Early after transplant, peak levels of circulating GvH clones were found to be associated with declines in HvG clones. GvH clones turned up in recipient bone marrow, with some appearing earlier in ileal mucosa or blood, a pattern consistent with an intestinal mucosal origin.

The method behind the library was the immunoSEQ multiplex PCR assay. For most patients, genomic DNA was subjected to high-throughput TCR-beta CDR3 sequencing by Adaptive Biotechnologies. From the authors' description of their analysis: Adaptive's ImmunoSEQ software was the source of the TCR sequencing data for 15 to 20 patients, while a few other patients were processed with MiXCR and VDJtools. CDR3 nucleotide sequences shared by donor and recipient were removed because the origin of these sequences could not be assigned. At least 2-fold expansion over unstimulated cells and a minimum CFSE-low frequency of 0.002% (template counts) or 0.001% (read counts) were required for clones to be classified as alloreactive. Clones were considered mappable if detected in sequenced pre-transplant spleen, lymph node, or MLR CFSE-low populations of the donor or recipient. The cumulative frequency of alloreactive clones was calculated as a percentage of all sequences, weighted by copy number. The table comes from immuneACCESS by way of TCRdb, which keeps in-frame sequences with V and J called. Part of the clones is missing from these tables; in studies checked, under half for an unresolved V gene and the rest for unknown reasons. The DNA was the basis for D and trimming; V, J and clone size are from that table. This sample has 62,000 or so clones in its table, and approximately 90% of those were observed once. Clones ranked in the top ten supply approximately 1.6% of the sample.

In its sample, this clone was seen a few times. No antigen is known for it. Base qualities are not recorded, but no much larger clone differs from it by a single base. From the cysteine up to the phenylalanine, the CDR3 has a length of 15 residues. Just CDR3 DNA is preserved here, 45 bases in frame from base 1. Trimming takes 0 bases from V and 0 bases from J, and the germline ends sit 6 bases apart. CDR1 PRHDT and CDR2 FYEKMQ were looked up in the germline V gene (reference sequence). Blood samples were collected up to 4 times in the first month after transplant and then at least monthly when available.

The source of this sequence is a human patient who received an intestinal transplant, so some T cells may come from the graft donor. The sample consisted of PBMCs, taken 26 days after transplant. The chain links TRBV13 with TRBJ1-3; the D gene is not confidently resolved. Here the CDR3 is given as CASSLGTGSGNTIYF. The sequenced DNA is TGTGCCAGCAGCTTAGGGACGGGCTCTGGAAACACCATATATTTT.